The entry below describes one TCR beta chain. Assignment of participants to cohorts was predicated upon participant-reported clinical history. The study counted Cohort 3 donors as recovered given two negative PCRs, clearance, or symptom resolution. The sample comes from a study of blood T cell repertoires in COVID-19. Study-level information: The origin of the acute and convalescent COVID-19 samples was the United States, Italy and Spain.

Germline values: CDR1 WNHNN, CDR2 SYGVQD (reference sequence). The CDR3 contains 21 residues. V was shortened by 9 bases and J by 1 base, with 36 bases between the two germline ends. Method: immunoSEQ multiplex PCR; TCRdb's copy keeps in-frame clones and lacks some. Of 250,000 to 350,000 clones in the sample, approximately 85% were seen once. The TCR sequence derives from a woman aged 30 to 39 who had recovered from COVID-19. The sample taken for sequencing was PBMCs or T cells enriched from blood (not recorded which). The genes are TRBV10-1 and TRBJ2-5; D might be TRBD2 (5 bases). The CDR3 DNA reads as TGCGCCAGAAATCACGTCTGGCAAATTTGCGTCGGGAACGGCCTCCAAGAGACCCAGTACTTC. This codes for CARNHVWQICVGNGLQETQYF.